The entry that follows covers one TCR beta chain sequence. Its antigen remains unknown. With a J-beta primer mix and a sample-barcoded 5' primer, a second PCR ran about 7 to 12 cycles. One entry per CDR3 protein results from TCRdb running MiXCR on the 5' RACE reads. In the table there are some 690,000 distinct CDR3 sequences, around a fifth of which are singletons. This sample is drawn from a study of blood T cells in healthy people across ages. The study's findings and limits: Unknown donor CMV status possibly confounded expanded clonotype changes.

Germline V CDR1 and CDR2: MDHEN, SYDVKM. V was shortened by 4 bases and J by 1 base, with 19 bases between the two germline ends. This CDR3 is built from 17 residues. Drawing of peripheral blood yielded ten milliliters from each donor. The rearrangement links TRBV28 to TRBJ1-1; D is undetermined. Sequencing was performed on blood. This sequence originates from a man in his sixties or seventies in good health. The CDR3 region has the DNA TGTGCCAGCAGTTCCCCTGGAAGGTCTACTCGGAACACTGAAGCTTTCTTT. Its protein product is CASSSPGRSTRNTEAFF.